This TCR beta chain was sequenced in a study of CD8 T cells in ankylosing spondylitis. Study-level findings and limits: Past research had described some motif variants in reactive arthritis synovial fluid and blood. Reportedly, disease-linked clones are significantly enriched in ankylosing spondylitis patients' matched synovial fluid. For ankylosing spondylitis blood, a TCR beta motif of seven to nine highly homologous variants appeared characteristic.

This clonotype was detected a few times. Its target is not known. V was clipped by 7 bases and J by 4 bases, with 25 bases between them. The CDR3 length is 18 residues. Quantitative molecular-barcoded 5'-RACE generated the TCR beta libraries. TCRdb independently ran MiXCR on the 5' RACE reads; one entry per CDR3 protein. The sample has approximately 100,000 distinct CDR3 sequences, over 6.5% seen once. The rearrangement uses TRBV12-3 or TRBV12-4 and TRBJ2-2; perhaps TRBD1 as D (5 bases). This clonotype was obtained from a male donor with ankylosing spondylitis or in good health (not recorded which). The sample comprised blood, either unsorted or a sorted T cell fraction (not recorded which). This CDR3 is CASTLPRWGTRTTGELFF. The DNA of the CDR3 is TGTGCCAGCACCCTCCCCCGGTGGGGCACTCGAACCACCGGGGAGCTGTTTTTT.